Listed here are 20 T cell receptor beta chains from one sample, sequenced in a study of graft-versus-host responses after intestinal transplantation (dated by TCRdb to the early 2020s). Their antigens remain unidentified. Interpreted using the paper, the time point label stands for: cells obtained before transplantation from donor or recipient. The library was prepared using the immunoSEQ multiplex PCR assay. TCRdb carries this immuneACCESS record with in-frame sequences only. Its versions omit some clonotypes, under half of them owing to an unresolved V gene in the studies checked, with the rest unexplained. This sample has some 150,000 clones in its table, and about 90% of those were observed once. The top ten clonotypes cover 0.15% to 0.2% of the sample. The sample was unstimulated CD4+ T cells sorted from spleen or lymph node cells, taken before intestinal transplant. The receptors were sampled from a human donor who received an intestinal transplant.

This chain joins TRBV2 and TRBJ2-5; 7 nucleotides line up with TRBD2. Unmatched junction bases numbered 9, after V lost 4 bases and J lost 4 bases. The CDR3 is 15 residues long. The germline V gene has CDR1 SNHLY and CDR2 FYNNEI. CDR3 sequence: CASSGEGLGAETQYF. The CDR3, as DNA: TGTGCCAGCAGTGGTGAAGGACTAGGGGCAGAGACCCAGTACTTC.

The rearrangement uses TRBV5-1 and TRBJ1-2; possibly TRBD1 for D (5 bases). In germline, CDR1 is SGHRS, CDR2 YFSETQ. The V end lost 0 bases, the J end lost 3 bases, and 9 bases lay between the germline ends. The CDR3 is 14 residues long. CDR3 amino acids: CASSLASGYYGYTF. The CDR3, as DNA: TGCGCCAGCAGCTTGGCCTCAGGGTACTATGGCTACACCTTC.

This clone was recorded a few times. The genes are TRBV7-2 and TRBJ2-7; no definite D call. Trimming took 1 base from V and 5 from J, leaving 15 bases between them. The CDR3 is 15 amino acids. CDR1 SGHTA and CDR2 FQGNSA come from the germline V gene. Here the CDR3 reads CASSLGVPRVDEQYF. CDR3 nucleotides: TGTGCCAGCAGCTTAGGGGTCCCAAGGGTCGACGAGCAGTACTTC.

The CDR3 DNA is TGTGCCAGTAGGACAGGGGGGGGAGCAGATACGCAGTATTTT. This gives the protein CASRTGGGADTQYF. The chain has TRBV19 and TRBJ2-3; 9 bases match TRBD1. The CDR3 is 14 residues long. Looked up from germline, CDR1 is LNHDA and CDR2 is SQIVND (reference sequence). Germline trimming cut 6 bases from V and 4 bases from J; bases unmatched to any gene: 5.

This clone was seen once. The chain couples TRBV30 to TRBJ2-4; 7 positions match TRBD1. The germline gives CDR1 GTSNPN, CDR2 SVGIG (reference sequence). The length of the CDR3 is 14 residues. Trimming cost V 7 bases and J 3 bases; bases outside gene matches: 9. CDR3 bases: TGTGCCTACCAAACGACAGGGCTCAAAAACATTCAGTACTTC. Protein sequence: CAYQTTGLKNIQYF. The full variable domain, its missing parts supplied by reference TRBV30 and TRBJ2-4, is SQTIHQWPATLVQPVGSPLSLECTVEGTSNPNLYWYRQAAGRGLQLLFYSVGIGQISSEVPQNLSASRPQDRQFILSSKKLLLSDSGFYLCAYQTTGLKNIQYFGAGTRLSVL.

CDR3: CASSLGGRVYGYTF. CDR3 nucleotides: TGTGCCAGCAGCTTGGGGGGGCGAGTCTATGGCTACACCTTC. This chain joins TRBV5-8 and TRBJ1-2, with a possible D match to TRBD1 (6 bases). With 0 bases removed from V and 4 bases from J, the gap between germline ends came to 10 bases. The CDR3 runs 14 residues. Germline V lookup: CDR1 SGHTS, CDR2 YDEGEE. Using reference TRBV5-8 and TRBJ1-2 for the parts outside the CDR3, the full variable domain is EAGVTQSPTHLIKTRGQQATLRCSPISGHTSVYWYQQALGLGLQFLLWYDEGEERNRGNFPPRFSGRQFPNYSSELNVNALELEDSALYLCASSLGGRVYGYTFGSGTRLTVV.

The DNA of the CDR3 is TGTGCCAGCAGTTCGGCCCCGGTCGGGGCGGGAAGCTACGAGCAGTACTTC. Translated: CASSSAPVGAGSYEQYF. The chain joins TRBV28 to TRBJ2-7; D might be TRBD2 (6 bases). Germline V gene data show CDR1 as MDHEN and CDR2 as SYDVKM. V gave up 4 bases and J gave up 3 bases, with 22 bases separating them. CDR3 length equals 17 residues.

The CDR3 protein is CASSPNGVAGGGDEQFF. DNA of the CDR3: TGTGCCAGCAGCCCAAACGGAGTAGCGGGAGGTGGGGATGAGCAGTTCTTC. The genes are TRBV7-3 and TRBJ2-1; 10 positions agree with TRBD2. The CDR3 sequence is 17 residues long. V shed 5 bases and J 8 bases; nucleotides not matched to a gene: 15. CDR1 is SGHTA, CDR2 FQGTGA, per germline.

The chain recombines TRBV28 with TRBJ2-3; no clear D gene. This CDR3 contains 12 residues. V gave up 6 bases and J gave up 7 bases, with 11 bases separating them. CDR1 and CDR2 from the germline V gene are MDHEN and SYDVKM. CDR3 nucleotide sequence: TGTGCCAGCAGGAACGTGGGGAATACGCAGTATTTT. Amino acid sequence: CASRNVGNTQYF.

The table lists this clone with a few counts. V gene TRBV5-1 combines with J gene TRBJ2-7, with D unresolved. Trimming cost V 0 bases and J 4 bases, with 14 bases left between them. Germline V gene data show CDR1 as SGHRS and CDR2 as YFSETQ. This CDR3 contains 15 residues. The DNA of the CDR3 is TGCGCCAGCAGCTTGGGGCCGACCTGGGGATACGAGCAGTACTTC. Amino acids: CASSLGPTWGYEQYF.

The CDR3 reads CAWSVSQWVEAFF. Here the CDR3 DNA reads TGTGCCTGGAGTGTATCTCAATGGGTAGAAGCTTTCTTT. The rearrangement uses TRBV30 and TRBJ1-1, with D hard to call. The germline gives CDR1 GTSNPN, CDR2 SVGIG (reference sequence). Trimming took off 0 bases at V and 8 bases at J, with 13 bases between the two ends. This CDR3 contains 13 residues. The full variable domain, in which reference TRBV30 and TRBJ1-1 provide the parts outside the CDR3, is SQTIHQWPATLVQPVGSPLSLECTVEGTSNPNLYWYRQAAGRGLQLLFYSVGIGQISSEVPQNLSASRPQDRQFILSSKKLLLSDSGFYLCAWSVSQWVEAFFGQGTRLTVV.

V gene TRBV6-4 combines with J gene TRBJ2-3; the D gene is possibly TRBD1 (5 bases). This CDR3 comprises 13 residues. V was shortened by 6 bases and J by 2 bases, with 9 bases between the two germline ends. Germline V gene sequence: CDR1 MRHNA, CDR2 SNTAGT. The chain's CDR3 is CASRDNLTDTQYF. The CDR3 region has the DNA TGTGCCAGCAGGGACAATCTCACAGATACGCAGTATTTT.

The gene calls are TRBV5-4 and TRBJ2-7; 9 bases align to TRBD1. The CDR3 runs 16 residues. The germline V gene encodes CDR1 SGHNT and CDR2 YYREEE (reference sequence). Trimming took 4 bases from V and 3 from J; bases not matched to a gene: 11. The CDR3 DNA is TGTGCCAGCAGCACCAGCCGGACAGGGGTGGTCTACGAGCAGTACTTC. Translated, it gives CASSTSRTGVVYEQYF. The full variable domain, completed using reference TRBV5-4 and TRBJ2-7, is ETGVTQSPTHLIKTRGQQVTLRCSSQSGHNTVSWYQQALGQGPQFIFQYYREEENGRGNFPPRFSGLQFPNYSSELNVNALELDDSALYLCASSTSRTGVVYEQYFGPGTRLTVT.

This clone has only a few counts. The CDR3 sequence is CASRSPLTLGTSGLNTGELFF. The CDR3 DNA is TGTGCAAGTCGCTCCCCCCTAACCCTGGGGACTAGCGGATTGAACACCGGGGAGCTGTTTTTT. This sequence joins TRBV12-2 and TRBJ2-2; the table calls TRBD2, which could not be checked here. TRBV12-2 is tagged as a pseudogene. The CDR3 is 21 residues long.

This chain uses TRBV14 with TRBJ2-7, with D perhaps being TRBD1 or TRBD2 (5 bases each). Trimming shortened V by 7 bases and J by 2 bases, and 21 bases separated the two germline ends. This CDR3 has 16 residues. From germline, CDR1 is SGHDN and CDR2 FVKESK. The CDR3 here is CASTGSVEGRAYEQYF. DNA for the CDR3: TGTGCCAGCACTGGGTCCGTAGAGGGCAGGGCCTACGAGCAGTACTTC.

The chain combines TRBV27 with TRBJ2-1, with 9 bases aligning to TRBD2. This CDR3 contains 13 residues. Unmatched junction bases numbered 1, after V lost 1 base and J lost 9 bases. The germline gives CDR1 MNHEY, CDR2 SMNVEV (reference sequence). In DNA, the CDR3 is TGTGCCAGCAGTTTATTGACTAGCGGTGAGCAGTTCTTC. Protein: CASSLLTSGEQFF.

The gene calls are TRBV19 and TRBJ1-5; TRBD1 might be the D (5 bases). Germline lookup yields CDR1 LNHDA and CDR2 SQIVND (reference sequence). V was cut by 1 base and J by 9 bases, with 16 bases left in between. The CDR3 sequence is 15 residues long. CDR3 DNA sequence: TGTGCCAGTAGTATAGTCGGGGACGGTGGAGGGCCCCAGCATTTT. Protein sequence: CASSIVGDGGGPQHF.

The chain carries TRBV5-1 and TRBJ2-3; D unresolved. V was cut by 6 bases and J by 0 bases, with 11 bases left in between. The CDR3 contains 14 residues. In germline, CDR1 is SGHRS, CDR2 YFSETQ. The CDR3: CASKSRQSTDTQYF. The CDR3 nucleotides are TGCGCCAGCAAATCGAGGCAGAGCACAGATACGCAGTATTTT.

The chain recombines TRBV7-9 with TRBJ2-3, with TRBD2 identical over 10 bases. J gave up 0 bases and V 5 bases, and 5 bases lay outside the gene matches. CDR1 SEHNR and CDR2 FQNEAQ come from the germline V gene (reference sequence). There are 16 residues in the CDR3. The DNA of the CDR3 is TGTGCCAGCAGCCCCCGGACTAGCGGAAGCACAGATACGCAGTATTTT. It is translated as CASSPRTSGSTDTQYF.

The chain carries TRBV5-1 and TRBJ2-7; TRBD2 matches 13 bases. The CDR3 length is 18 residues. The J segment lost 1 base and the V segment lost 0 bases, leaving 7 bases of the junction unmatched. Germline loops: CDR1 SGHRS, CDR2 YFSETQ. CDR3 in amino acids: CASSLGLAGGHSSYEQYF. In DNA form, the CDR3 reads TGCGCCAGCAGCTTGGGACTAGCGGGAGGCCATTCTTCCTACGAGCAGTACTTC.